This T cell receptor beta chain derives from a study of CD8 T cells in Susac syndrome. An amount of RNA that ranged from roughly 0.5 to 1 ug was reverse transcribed with random hexamers. TCR beta CDR3 was amplified by immunoSEQ multiplex PCR. This amplification extended across 54 Vbeta and 13 Jbeta segments. TCRdb independently ran MiXCR on the immunoSEQ multiplex PCR reads; one entry per CDR3 protein. Here the sample spans hundreds of thousands of distinct CDR3 sequences, over 85% being singletons. In this sample, this clonotype turned up once. The T cells that were sequenced for TCR beta were CD8+ and CD4+ cells from blood. The patients serving as multiple sclerosis controls were treatment-naive. They had stable or active relapsing-remitting disease and fulfilled revised McDonald criteria. TEMRA cells were FACS-enriched and CD8+ and CD4+ T cells negatively isolated. Germline V gene lookup returns CDR1 LNHDA and CDR2 SQIVND (reference sequence). The V end lost 3 bases, the J end lost 6 bases, and 13 bases lay between the germline ends. The CDR3 is 14 residues long.

V usage is TRBV19 and J usage is TRBJ2-3, with a weak D call TRBD2 (7 bases). This clonotype originated in a human donor with multiple sclerosis. The sample consisted of CD4+ T cells from PBMCs. The CDR3 loop reads CASSIRGAGDTQYF. The CDR3 DNA reads as TGTGCCAGTAGTATCCGGGGGGCTGGGGATACGCAGTATTTT.